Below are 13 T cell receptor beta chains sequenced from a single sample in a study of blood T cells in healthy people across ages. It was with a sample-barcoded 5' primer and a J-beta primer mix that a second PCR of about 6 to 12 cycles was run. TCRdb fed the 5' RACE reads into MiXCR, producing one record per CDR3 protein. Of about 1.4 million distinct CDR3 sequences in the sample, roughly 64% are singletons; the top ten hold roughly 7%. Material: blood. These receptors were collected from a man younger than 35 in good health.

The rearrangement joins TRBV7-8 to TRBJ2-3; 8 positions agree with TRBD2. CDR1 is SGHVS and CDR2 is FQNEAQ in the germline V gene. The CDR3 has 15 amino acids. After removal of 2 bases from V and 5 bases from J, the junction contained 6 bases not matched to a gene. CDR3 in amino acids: CASSLMGLVGDTQYF. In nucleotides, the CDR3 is TGTGCCAGCAGCTTAATGGGACTAGTAGGAGATACGCAGTATTTT. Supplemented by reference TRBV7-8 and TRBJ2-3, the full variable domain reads GAGVSQSPRYKVAKRGQDVALRCDPISGHVSLFWYQQALGQGPEFLTYFQNEAQLDKSGLPSDRFFAERPEGSVSTLKIQRTQQEDSAVYLCASSLMGLVGDTQYFGPGTRLTVL.

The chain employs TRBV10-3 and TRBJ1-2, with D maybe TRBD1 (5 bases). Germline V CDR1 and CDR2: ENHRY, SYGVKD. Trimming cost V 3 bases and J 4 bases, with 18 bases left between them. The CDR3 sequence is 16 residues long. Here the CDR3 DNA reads TGTGCCATCAGTGATAGTTGGACAAGGAGCCTCTATGGCTACACCTTC. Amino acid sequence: CAISDSWTRSLYGYTF.

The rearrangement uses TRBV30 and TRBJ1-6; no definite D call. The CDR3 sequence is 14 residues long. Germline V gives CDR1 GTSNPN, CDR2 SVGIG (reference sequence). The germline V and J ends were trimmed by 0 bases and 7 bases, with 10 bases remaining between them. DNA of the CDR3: TGTGCCTGGAGTGTACGGCAGCAGAATTCACCCCTCCACTTT. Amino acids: CAWSVRQQNSPLHF. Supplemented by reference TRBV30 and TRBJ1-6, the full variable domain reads SQTIHQWPATLVQPVGSPLSLECTVEGTSNPNLYWYRQAAGRGLQLLFYSVGIGQISSEVPQNLSASRPQDRQFILSSKKLLLSDSGFYLCAWSVRQQNSPLHFGNGTRLTVT.

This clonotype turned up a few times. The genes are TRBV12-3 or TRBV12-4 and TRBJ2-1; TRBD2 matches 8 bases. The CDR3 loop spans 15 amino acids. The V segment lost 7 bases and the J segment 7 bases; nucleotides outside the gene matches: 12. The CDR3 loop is CASTLGPSGLNEQFF. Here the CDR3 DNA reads TGTGCCAGCACCCTGGGGCCTAGCGGGCTTAATGAGCAGTTCTTC.

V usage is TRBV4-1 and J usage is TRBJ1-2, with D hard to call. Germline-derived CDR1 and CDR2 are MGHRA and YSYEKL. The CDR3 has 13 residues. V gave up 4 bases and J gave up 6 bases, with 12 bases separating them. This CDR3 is CASSLREYDGYTF. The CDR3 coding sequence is TGCGCCAGCAGCCTGCGGGAATACGATGGCTACACCTTC.

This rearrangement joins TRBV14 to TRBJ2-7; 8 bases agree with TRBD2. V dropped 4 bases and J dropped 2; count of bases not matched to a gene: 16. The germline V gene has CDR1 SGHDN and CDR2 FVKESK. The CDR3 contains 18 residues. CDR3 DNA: TGTGCCAGCAGCCTCGCCTTTCAAAGCGGGAGATTCACCTACGAGCAGTACTTC. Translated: CASSLAFQSGRFTYEQYF.

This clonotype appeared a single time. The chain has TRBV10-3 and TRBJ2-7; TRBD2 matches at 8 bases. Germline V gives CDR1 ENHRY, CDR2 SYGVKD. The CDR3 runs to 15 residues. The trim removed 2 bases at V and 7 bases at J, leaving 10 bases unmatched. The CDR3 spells CAISEAAGDNNEQYF. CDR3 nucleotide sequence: TGTGCCATCAGTGAGGCAGCGGGGGACAACAATGAGCAGTACTTC.

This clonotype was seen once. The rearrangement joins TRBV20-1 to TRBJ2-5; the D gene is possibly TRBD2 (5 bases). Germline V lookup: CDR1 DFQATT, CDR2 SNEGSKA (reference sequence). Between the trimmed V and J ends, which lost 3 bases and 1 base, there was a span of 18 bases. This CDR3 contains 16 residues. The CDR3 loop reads CSASEENSEIQETQYF. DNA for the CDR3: TGCAGTGCTAGCGAGGAGAATAGCGAAATCCAAGAGACCCAGTACTTC.

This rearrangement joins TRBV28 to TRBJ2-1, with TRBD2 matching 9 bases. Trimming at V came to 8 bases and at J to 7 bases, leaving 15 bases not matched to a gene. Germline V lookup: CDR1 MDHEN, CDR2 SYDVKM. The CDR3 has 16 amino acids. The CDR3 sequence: CASRHQAGGAGNEQFF. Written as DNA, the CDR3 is TGTGCCAGCCGGCATCAAGCGGGAGGCGCGGGAAATGAGCAGTTCTTC. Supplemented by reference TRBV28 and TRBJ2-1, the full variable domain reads DVKVTQSSRYLVKRTGEKVFLECVQDMDHENMFWYRQDPGLGLRLIYFSYDVKMKEKGDIPEGYSVSREKKERFSLILESASTNQTSMYLCASRHQAGGAGNEQFFGPGTRLTVL.

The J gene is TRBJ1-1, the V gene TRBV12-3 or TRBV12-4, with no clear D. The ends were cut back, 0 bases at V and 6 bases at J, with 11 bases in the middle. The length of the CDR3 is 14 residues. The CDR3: CASSLALGLAEAFF. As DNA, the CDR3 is TGTGCCAGCAGTTTAGCGCTCGGACTCGCTGAAGCTTTCTTT.

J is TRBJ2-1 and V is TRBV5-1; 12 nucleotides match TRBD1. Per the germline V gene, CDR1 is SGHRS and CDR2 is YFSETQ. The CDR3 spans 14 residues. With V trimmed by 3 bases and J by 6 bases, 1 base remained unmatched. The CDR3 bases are TGCGCCAGCAGCTGGGACAGGGGGCTCAATGAGCAGTTCTTC. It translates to CASSWDRGLNEQFF.

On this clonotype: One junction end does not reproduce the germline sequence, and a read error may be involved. CDR3 sequence reads: CASSSKDSPLHF. CDR3 in DNA: TGCGCCAGCAGCTCGAAGGATTCACCCCTCCACTTC. V and J are TRBV5-1 and TRBJ1-6, with D hard to call. The CDR3 has 12 residues. Looked up from germline, CDR1 is SGHRS and CDR2 is YFSETQ.

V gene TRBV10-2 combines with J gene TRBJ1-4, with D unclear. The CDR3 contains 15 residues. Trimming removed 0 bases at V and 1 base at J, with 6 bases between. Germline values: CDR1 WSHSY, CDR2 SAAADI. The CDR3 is CASSESRLTNEKLFF. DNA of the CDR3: TGCGCCAGCAGTGAGTCGAGGCTAACTAATGAAAAACTGTTTTTT.